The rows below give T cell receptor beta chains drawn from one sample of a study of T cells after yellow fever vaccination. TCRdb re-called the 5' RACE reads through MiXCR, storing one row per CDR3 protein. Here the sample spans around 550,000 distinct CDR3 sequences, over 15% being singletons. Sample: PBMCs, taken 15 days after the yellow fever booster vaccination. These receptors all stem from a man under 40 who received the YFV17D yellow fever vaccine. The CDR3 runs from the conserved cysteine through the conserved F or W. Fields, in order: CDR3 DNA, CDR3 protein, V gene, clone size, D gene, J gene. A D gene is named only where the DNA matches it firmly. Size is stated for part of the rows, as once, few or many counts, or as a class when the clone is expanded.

CDR3nt: TGCGCCAGCAGCCCCCGCACTAGCGGGAGCGGAAATGAGCAGTTCTTC
CDR3aa: CASSPRTSGSGNEQFF
v_gene: TRBV5-1
abundance: few
d_gene: TRBD2
j_gene: TRBJ2-1

CDR3nt: TGCAGCGTTGCTTTGTCCGGGGGGACTGAAGCTTTCTTT
CDR3aa: CSVALSGGTEAFF
v_gene: TRBV29-1
abundance: few
d_gene: -
j_gene: TRBJ1-1

CDR3nt: TGTGCCAGCAGTCCGGGCGGGGCTCCAGAGCAGTACTTC
CDR3aa: CASSPGGAPEQYF
v_gene: TRBV6-6
abundance: few
d_gene: -
j_gene: TRBJ2-7

CDR3nt: TGCAGTGCCGGTGTCGGGAGAAACTTAGATACGCAGTATTTT
CDR3aa: CSAGVGRNLDTQYF
v_gene: TRBV20-1
abundance: -
d_gene: -
j_gene: TRBJ2-3

CDR3nt: TGTGCCAGCTCACCACAGACAGGGGGCGAGTCACCCCTCCACTTT
CDR3aa: CASSPQTGGESPLHF
v_gene: TRBV18
abundance: -
d_gene: TRBD1
j_gene: TRBJ1-6

CDR3nt: TGTGCCAGCAGCCCTAGTGGGACCCAGGAAGAGACCCAGTACTTC
CDR3aa: CASSPSGTQEETQYF
v_gene: TRBV9
abundance: -
d_gene: -
j_gene: TRBJ2-5

CDR3nt: TGTGCCAGCAGTGTCCCCACAGGGTCAGATACGCAGTATTTT
CDR3aa: CASSVPTGSDTQYF
v_gene: TRBV6-1
abundance: -
d_gene: -
j_gene: TRBJ2-3

CDR3nt: TGTGCCAGCAGCTTGGGGAGAAGTGAAGAGACCCAGTACTTC
CDR3aa: CASSLGRSEETQYF
v_gene: TRBV5-5
abundance: -
d_gene: -
j_gene: TRBJ2-5

CDR3nt: TGTGCCAGCAGCCAAGAGTCCAGGGTGCACATTCAGTACTTC
CDR3aa: CASSQESRVHIQYF
v_gene: TRBV14
abundance: -
d_gene: -
j_gene: TRBJ2-4

CDR3nt: TGCAGTGCTAACAGGGTGGATACGCAGTATTTT
CDR3aa: CSANRVDTQYF
v_gene: TRBV20-1
abundance: -
d_gene: -
j_gene: TRBJ2-3

CDR3nt: TGCAGTGCTTCCCCGGAGAGCGGACGCAGGGAGCAGTACTTC
CDR3aa: CSASPESGRREQYF
v_gene: TRBV20-1
abundance: -
d_gene: -
j_gene: TRBJ2-7

CDR3nt: TGCGCCAGCAGCTTGGAGGGACAGGGCTATTCACCCCTCCACTTT
CDR3aa: CASSLEGQGYSPLHF
v_gene: TRBV5-1
abundance: many
d_gene: TRBD1
j_gene: TRBJ1-6

CDR3nt: TGTGCCAGCAGTCCCCTCCGGGGCCCCTACGAGCAGTACTTC
CDR3aa: CASSPLRGPYEQYF
v_gene: TRBV6-1
abundance: -
d_gene: -
j_gene: TRBJ2-7

CDR3nt: TGTGCCAGCAGGCACGCCGGGAGCGCGGAGACCCAGTACTTC
CDR3aa: CASRHAGSAETQYF
v_gene: TRBV12-3/TRBV12-4
abundance: -
d_gene: -
j_gene: TRBJ2-5

CDR3nt: TGCGCCAGCAGCTTGCAGGGACTAGGGTCCAATGAGCAGTTCTTC
CDR3aa: CASSLQGLGSNEQFF
v_gene: TRBV5-1
abundance: -
d_gene: TRBD2
j_gene: TRBJ2-1

CDR3nt: TGTGCCACCCGACAGGGTACAACTAGTGCGGTGGGCACAGATACGCAGTATTTT
CDR3aa: CATRQGTTSAVGTDTQYF
v_gene: TRBV7-6
abundance: -
d_gene: TRBD1
j_gene: TRBJ2-3

CDR3nt: TGTGCCATCAGGGGGACAGAAGAGACCCAGTACTTC
CDR3aa: CAIRGTEETQYF
v_gene: TRBV10-3
abundance: -
d_gene: TRBD1
j_gene: TRBJ2-5

CDR3nt: TGTGCCAGCAGACACTGGGGCAACGAGCAGTACTTC
CDR3aa: CASRHWGNEQYF
v_gene: TRBV6-6
abundance: -
d_gene: -
j_gene: TRBJ2-7

CDR3nt: TGTGCCAGCAGCGGTCTAGCGGAGCGGGGGGATACGCAGTATTTT
CDR3aa: CASSGLAERGDTQYF
v_gene: TRBV6-5
abundance: -
d_gene: TRBD2
j_gene: TRBJ2-3

CDR3nt: TGTGCCAGCACGTGGCGTGAGGGGACTCTGAACACTGAAGCTTTCTTT
CDR3aa: CASTWREGTLNTEAFF
v_gene: TRBV6-1
abundance: once
d_gene: -
j_gene: TRBJ1-1

CDR3nt: TGCAGCGGCAGTAGCGGGGAGCAGTTCTTC
CDR3aa: CSGSSGEQFF
v_gene: TRBV29-1
abundance: many
d_gene: TRBD2
j_gene: TRBJ2-1

CDR3nt: TGTGCCAGCAGTGAAGTGGTACCCACCGGGGAGCTGTTTTTT
CDR3aa: CASSEVVPTGELFF
v_gene: TRBV2
abundance: few
d_gene: -
j_gene: TRBJ2-2

CDR3nt: TGTGCCAGCAGCTTAAGGCGCGGAACAGACACAGATACGCAGTATTTT
CDR3aa: CASSLRRGTDTDTQYF
v_gene: TRBV11-2
abundance: -
d_gene: -
j_gene: TRBJ2-3

CDR3nt: TGTGCCAGCGGTTCGTCTACAGGGAGATTCACTGAAGCTTTCTTT
CDR3aa: CASGSSTGRFTEAFF
v_gene: TRBV2
abundance: few
d_gene: -
j_gene: TRBJ1-1

CDR3nt: TGTGCCAGCAGCCTGCCCCAGGTTGAGCAGTTCTTC
CDR3aa: CASSLPQVEQFF
v_gene: TRBV7-2
abundance: -
d_gene: -
j_gene: TRBJ2-1

CDR3nt: TGCAGTGACGGGGGCGGGAGAAACTACGAGCAGTACTTC
CDR3aa: CSDGGGRNYEQYF
v_gene: TRBV20-1
abundance: -
d_gene: -
j_gene: TRBJ2-7

CDR3nt: TGTGCCAGCAGTAACCCACTAGTCGGTCTCGACAATGAGCAGTTCTTC
CDR3aa: CASSNPLVGLDNEQFF
v_gene: TRBV6-5
abundance: -
d_gene: -
j_gene: TRBJ2-1

CDR3nt: TGTGCCAGCAGCCAAGGGACAGGGGGCGTTCAGCCCCAGCATTTT
CDR3aa: CASSQGTGGVQPQHF
v_gene: TRBV4-2
abundance: -
d_gene: TRBD1
j_gene: TRBJ1-5

CDR3nt: TGTGCCAGCAGCTCTCCTAGCGGGATAACGTACGAGCAGTACTTC
CDR3aa: CASSSPSGITYEQYF
v_gene: TRBV7-2
abundance: -
d_gene: TRBD2
j_gene: TRBJ2-7

CDR3nt: TGTGCCAGCAGCGCTAGCGGGAGGCCAGTAGATACGCAGTATTTT
CDR3aa: CASSASGRPVDTQYF
v_gene: TRBV9
abundance: -
d_gene: TRBD2
j_gene: TRBJ2-3

CDR3nt: TGTGCCAGCAGCCACGGGGGGGCCCCTACCTACGAGCAGTACTTC
CDR3aa: CASSHGGAPTYEQYF
v_gene: TRBV2
abundance: few
d_gene: TRBD2
j_gene: TRBJ2-7

CDR3nt: TGTGCCAGCAGCTTGGGCGGACTAGCGGTAACAGATACGCAGTATTTT
CDR3aa: CASSLGGLAVTDTQYF
v_gene: TRBV5-5
abundance: many
d_gene: TRBD2
j_gene: TRBJ2-3

CDR3nt: TGTGCCAGCAGTAATAGCGGGAGCCACTTGGGGGTAGAGACCCAGTACTTC
CDR3aa: CASSNSGSHLGVETQYF
v_gene: TRBV12-3/TRBV12-4
abundance: -
d_gene: TRBD2
j_gene: TRBJ2-5

CDR3nt: TGCAGTGCGGAACTAGCGGGACCGGTCGGGGAGCTGTTTTTT
CDR3aa: CSAELAGPVGELFF
v_gene: TRBV20-1
abundance: -
d_gene: TRBD2
j_gene: TRBJ2-2

CDR3nt: TGCAGTGCTAGAGACGGCAGGGGACAATACGAGCAGTACTTC
CDR3aa: CSARDGRGQYEQYF
v_gene: TRBV20-1
abundance: many
d_gene: -
j_gene: TRBJ2-7

CDR3nt: TGTGCCAGCAGCTCCATAGCGGGAGGGGCCTACGAGCAGTACTTC
CDR3aa: CASSSIAGGAYEQYF
v_gene: TRBV7-2
abundance: many
d_gene: TRBD2
j_gene: TRBJ2-7

CDR3nt: TGTGCCAGCAGCGTCCTCGCTCGGGGGCCCTTCACAGATACGCAGTATTTT
CDR3aa: CASSVLARGPFTDTQYF
v_gene: TRBV7-2
abundance: -
d_gene: -
j_gene: TRBJ2-3

CDR3nt: TGTGCCAGCAGAACAGGGGACCAATACGAGCAGTACTTC
CDR3aa: CASRTGDQYEQYF
v_gene: TRBV12-3/TRBV12-4
abundance: few
d_gene: TRBD1
j_gene: TRBJ2-7

CDR3nt: TGTGCCAGCAGCTTGGGACAGGGAACTGGGGCCAACGTCCTGACTTTC
CDR3aa: CASSLGQGTGANVLTF
v_gene: TRBV7-2
abundance: -
d_gene: TRBD1
j_gene: TRBJ2-6

CDR3nt: TGCGCCAGCAGCCGTTCTGCGGGTAGTATCTACGAGCAGTACTTC
CDR3aa: CASSRSAGSIYEQYF
v_gene: TRBV4-3
abundance: few
d_gene: -
j_gene: TRBJ2-7

CDR3nt: TGTGCCAGCAGCCAAGGCGCTCTTGGACAGGGAGAGACCCAGTACTTC
CDR3aa: CASSQGALGQGETQYF
v_gene: TRBV3-1
abundance: -
d_gene: TRBD1
j_gene: TRBJ2-5

CDR3nt: TGTGCCATCCGGGAGGGCCTAGGCGAGCAGTACTTC
CDR3aa: CAIREGLGEQYF
v_gene: TRBV10-3
abundance: many
d_gene: TRBD2
j_gene: TRBJ2-7

CDR3nt: TGTGCCACCAGCAGAGGTAGCGGACTAGCTCTAGAGCAGTTCTTC
CDR3aa: CATSRGSGLALEQFF
v_gene: TRBV15
abundance: few
d_gene: TRBD2
j_gene: TRBJ2-1

CDR3nt: TGTGCCACCAGCCCTGACAAGAACTATGGCTACACCTTC
CDR3aa: CATSPDKNYGYTF
v_gene: TRBV15
abundance: few
d_gene: -
j_gene: TRBJ1-2

CDR3nt: TGTGCCAGCAGTGAGGCAATCTCCTACGAGCAGTACTTC
CDR3aa: CASSEAISYEQYF
v_gene: TRBV28
abundance: few
d_gene: -
j_gene: TRBJ2-7

CDR3nt: TGTGCCAGCTCACCGGCCGGGAAGAGTAAAGCCGGGGAGCTGTTTTTT
CDR3aa: CASSPAGKSKAGELFF
v_gene: TRBV18
abundance: -
d_gene: -
j_gene: TRBJ2-2

CDR3nt: TGCGCCAGTGACCCCGGACTAGTTCAATGGAGTGAGCAGTTCTTC
CDR3aa: CASDPGLVQWSEQFF
v_gene: TRBV5-1
abundance: -
d_gene: TRBD2
j_gene: TRBJ2-1

CDR3nt: TGTGCCAGCAGTTTCTATAACTCCTACGAGCAGTACTTC
CDR3aa: CASSFYNSYEQYF
v_gene: TRBV28
abundance: few
d_gene: -
j_gene: TRBJ2-7

CDR3nt: TGCGCCAGCAGCTTGGAACGGCTAGCGGGCAATGAGCAGTTCTTC
CDR3aa: CASSLERLAGNEQFF
v_gene: TRBV5-1
abundance: -
d_gene: TRBD2
j_gene: TRBJ2-1

CDR3nt: TGCGCCAGCAGCTTGGAACTGCCACAAGAGACCCAGTACTTC
CDR3aa: CASSLELPQETQYF
v_gene: TRBV5-1
abundance: few
d_gene: -
j_gene: TRBJ2-5

CDR3nt: TGTGCCACCAGTGCAGGGGAGTACTATGGCTACACCTTC
CDR3aa: CATSAGEYYGYTF
v_gene: TRBV24-1
abundance: -
d_gene: -
j_gene: TRBJ1-2

CDR3nt: TGTGCCAGCAGCTTAGCGGAGGGGAGCTCTGAAGCTTTCTTT
CDR3aa: CASSLAEGSSEAFF
v_gene: TRBV7-2
abundance: -
d_gene: -
j_gene: TRBJ1-1

CDR3nt: TGTGCCTGGAGCCTTTCGCTGACTAGCGGGAACACCGGGGAGCTGTTTTTT
CDR3aa: CAWSLSLTSGNTGELFF
v_gene: TRBV30
abundance: few
d_gene: TRBD2
j_gene: TRBJ2-2

CDR3nt: TGCAGTGCTCCAAGTTTTAAAAACACTGAAGCTTTCTTT
CDR3aa: CSAPSFKNTEAFF
v_gene: TRBV20-1
abundance: few
d_gene: -
j_gene: TRBJ1-1

CDR3nt: TGTGCCAGCAGCTTGCAAGCGGGACACGAGCAGTACTTC
CDR3aa: CASSLQAGHEQYF
v_gene: TRBV7-2
abundance: few
d_gene: TRBD2
j_gene: TRBJ2-7

CDR3nt: TGCAGTGCTAGAAGTCTAGCAGGTACTACGAGGCAGTACTTC
CDR3aa: CSARSLAGTTRQYF
v_gene: TRBV20-1
abundance: -
d_gene: -
j_gene: TRBJ2-7

CDR3nt: TGCAGCGGGGGTAGTGTAGGGGGTGAAAAACTGTTTTTT
CDR3aa: CSGGSVGGEKLFF
v_gene: TRBV29-1
abundance: few
d_gene: -
j_gene: TRBJ1-4